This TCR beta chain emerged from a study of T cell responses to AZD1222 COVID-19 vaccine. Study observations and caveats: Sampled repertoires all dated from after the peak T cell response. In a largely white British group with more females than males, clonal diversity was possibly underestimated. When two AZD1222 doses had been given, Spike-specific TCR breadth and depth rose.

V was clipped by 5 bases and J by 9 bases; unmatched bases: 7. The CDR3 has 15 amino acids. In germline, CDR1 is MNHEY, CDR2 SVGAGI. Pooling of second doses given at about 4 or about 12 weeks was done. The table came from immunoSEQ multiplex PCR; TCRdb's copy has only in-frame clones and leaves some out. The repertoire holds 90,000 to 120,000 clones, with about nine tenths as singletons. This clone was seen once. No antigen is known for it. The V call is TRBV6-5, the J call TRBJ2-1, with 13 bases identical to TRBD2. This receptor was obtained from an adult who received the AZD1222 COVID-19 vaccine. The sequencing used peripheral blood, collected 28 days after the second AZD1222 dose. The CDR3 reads CASSLTSGRASEQFF. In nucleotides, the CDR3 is TGTGCCAGCAGTCTTACTAGCGGGAGGGCCTCTGAGCAGTTCTTC.